Included here is one TCR beta chain sequence, with context. The data originate from a study of blood T cell repertoires in COVID-19. Across the study: The analysed material was cDNA or gDNA that came from T cells, B-cell-depleted T cells, or PBMCs.

In the authors' methods: For nucleated cells, counts were estimated from reference gene primer amplification. Measured with immunoSEQ multiplex PCR; TCRdb has only the in-frame clones, and not every one. V and J calls and clone size are given by that table; D and trimming were obtained from the DNA. The table has about 180,000 clones, roughly 84% seen once; the top ten hold around 7%. The study recruited people aged roughly 18 to 100 years across more than 20 US areas. Trimming shortened V by 0 bases and J by 4 bases, and 11 bases separated the two germline ends. This CDR3 has 14 amino acids. Germline V gene lookup returns CDR1 SGHRS and CDR2 YFSETQ.

The chain joins TRBV5-1 to TRBJ2-7, with D perhaps TRBD1 (6 bases). The sequencing sample was made of PBMCs or T cells enriched from blood (not recorded which). The receptor's source is a woman in her forties or fifties who had recovered from COVID-19. As DNA, the CDR3 is TGCGCCAGCAGCTTGGCGGCCCAGGGGTACGAGCAGTACTTC. This sequence encodes CASSLAAQGYEQYF.